Below are 28 T cell receptor beta chains sequenced from a single sample in a study of CD8 T cells in Susac syndrome. RNA amounts of roughly 0.5 to 1 ug underwent reverse transcription with random hexamers. In TCRdb, the immunoSEQ multiplex PCR reads were re-called with MiXCR into one record per CDR3 protein. The sample lists hundreds of thousands of distinct CDR3 sequences, around 85% occurring once. Sequencing input: CD8+ T cells from PBMCs. The receptors were gathered from a human donor with multiple sclerosis.

The chain is built from TRBV29-1 and TRBJ1-1; D may be TRBD1 (5 bases). The CDR3 covers 11 residues. CDR1 is SQVTM, CDR2 ANQGSEA, per germline. V dropped 5 bases and J dropped 7 bases, with 11 bases sitting between them. CDR3 DNA: TGCAGCGTTCATGGGGCGAGTGAAGCTTTCTTT. Protein product: CSVHGASEAFF.

This chain connects TRBV29-1 to TRBJ2-7, with D tentatively TRBD1 (6 bases). CDR3 length: 13 amino acids. Germline values: CDR1 SQVTM, CDR2 ANQGSEA. Trimming took 4 bases from V and 0 from J, leaving 10 bases between them. CDR3 loop: CSVVQGSSYEQYF. The CDR3 bases are TGCAGCGTTGTCCAGGGGAGCTCCTACGAGCAGTACTTC.

V and J are TRBV4-1 and TRBJ1-1; a weak D match, TRBD1 (5 bases). The CDR3 consists of 18 residues. Germline V lookup: CDR1 MGHRA, CDR2 YSYEKL. V lost 0 bases and J 6 bases, leaving 23 bases between the germline ends. The CDR3 reads CASSQDSPQIEGSPEAFF. CDR3 bases: TGCGCCAGCAGCCAAGATTCACCCCAGATTGAGGGGAGCCCTGAAGCTTTCTTT.

The CDR3 bases are TGTGCCAGCAGTTTAACCGACAGGAATCAGCCCCAGCATTTT. This encodes CASSLTDRNQPQHF. The chain is built from TRBV28 and TRBJ1-5; TRBD1 might be the D (6 bases). This CDR3 is built from 14 residues. V was clipped by 2 bases and J by 4 bases, with 9 bases between them. In germline, CDR1 is MDHEN, CDR2 SYDVKM. Based on the CDR3 plus reference TRBV28 and TRBJ1-5, the full variable domain is DVKVTQSSRYLVKRTGEKVFLECVQDMDHENMFWYRQDPGLGLRLIYFSYDVKMKEKGDIPEGYSVSREKKERFSLILESASTNQTSMYLCASSLTDRNQPQHFGDGTRLSIL.

The V gene is TRBV6-2 or TRBV6-3, the J gene TRBJ2-7; D is unclear. This CDR3 is 11 amino acids long. V was pared by 11 bases and J by 3 bases, with 11 bases between. The germline CDR1 and CDR2 sequences are MNHEY and SVGEGT. The CDR3 here is CACVWGYEQYF. CDR3 coding DNA: TGTGCCTGCGTATGGGGCTACGAGCAGTACTTC.

The rearrangement joins TRBV4-1 to TRBJ2-3; tentatively, D is TRBD2 (6 bases). V was clipped by 5 bases and J by 4 bases, with 13 bases between them. The CDR3 sequence is 14 residues long. CDR1 is MGHRA, CDR2 YSYEKL, per germline. CDR3 region: CASSAGPRSDTQYF. The CDR3 nucleotides read TGCGCCAGCAGCGCGGGACCTCGCTCAGATACGCAGTATTTT.

The chain has TRBV25-1 and TRBJ1-1, with D unresolved. Trimming removed 0 bases at V and 2 bases at J, with 13 bases between. From germline, CDR1 is MGHDK and CDR2 SYGVNS. The CDR3 contains 16 residues. The CDR3 DNA sequence: TGTGCCAGCAGTGAATATTTTATGAGTAGTAACACTGAAGCTTTCTTT. This gives the protein CASSEYFMSSNTEAFF.

This clonotype was detected only once. V gene TRBV7-6 combines with J gene TRBJ1-5; TRBD1 matches 12 bases. Germline V lookup: CDR1 SGHVS, CDR2 FNYEAQ. The CDR3 runs to 20 residues. V lost 5 bases to trimming and J lost 4 bases; unmatched junction nucleotides: 18. The CDR3 protein is CASSPLSEPRDRGPNQPQHF. CDR3 nucleotides: TGTGCCAGCAGCCCGCTCTCCGAACCCCGGGACAGGGGGCCGAATCAGCCCCAGCATTTT.

Here the CDR3 reads CASSSTGDGANVLTF. CDR3 nucleotides: TGTGCCAGCAGTTCGACAGGGGATGGGGCCAACGTCCTGACTTTC. The gene calls are TRBV28 and TRBJ2-6, with TRBD1 identical over 8 bases. CDR1 is MDHEN, CDR2 SYDVKM, per germline. The trim removed 4 bases at V and 3 bases at J, leaving 2 bases unmatched. The CDR3 spans 15 residues.

The chain has TRBV27 and TRBJ2-2; D not resolved. The germline gives CDR1 MNHEY, CDR2 SMNVEV (reference sequence). The CDR3 is 16 residues long. The V and J ends lost 5 bases and 4 bases respectively, with 17 bases between them. CDR3 loop: CASSPLRVEFTGELFF. The CDR3 nucleotides are TGTGCCAGCAGTCCTCTTCGAGTGGAGTTCACCGGGGAGCTGTTTTTT.

This clonotype was recorded once. This chain connects TRBV30 to TRBJ1-4, with a possible D match to TRBD1 (5 bases). This CDR3 region has 14 residues. Germline V lookup: CDR1 GTSNPN, CDR2 SVGIG (reference sequence). Trimming took off 8 bases at V and 4 bases at J, with 17 bases between the two ends. CDR3 DNA sequence: TGTGCCCGGTCCTTATGGGGCGATAATGAAAAACTGTTTTTT. Translating it yields CARSLWGDNEKLFF.

The V and J genes are TRBV5-5 and TRBJ2-3; D perhaps matches TRBD2 (5 bases). In germline, CDR1 is SGHKS, CDR2 YYEKEE (reference sequence). Trimming took off 1 base at V and 2 bases at J, with 11 bases between the two ends. This CDR3 has 15 residues. In DNA form, the CDR3 reads TGTGCCAGCAGCTTGTCGGGAACCTACACAGATACGCAGTATTTT. This gives the protein CASSLSGTYTDTQYF. Complete variable domain (other parts from reference TRBV5-5 and TRBJ2-3): DAGVTQSPTHLIKTRGQQVTLRCSPISGHKSVSWYQQVLGQGPQFIFQYYEKEERGRGNFPDRFSARQFPNYSSELNVNALLLGDSALYLCASSLSGTYTDTQYFGPGTRLTVL.

The chain has TRBV4-1 and TRBJ1-6, with 8 bases identical to TRBD1. The V gene end was trimmed by 4 bases and the J gene end by 8 bases; junction bases not matched to a gene: 4. This CDR3 region has 14 residues. CDR1 MGHRA and CDR2 YSYEKL come from the germline V gene. The chain's CDR3 is CASSPLQGDSPLHF. In nucleotides, the CDR3 is TGCGCCAGCAGCCCGTTACAGGGGGATTCACCCCTCCACTTT.

The sample holds a few counts of this clonotype. This chain connects TRBV9 to TRBJ2-3; 8 bases map to TRBD1. Unmatched junction bases numbered 2, after V lost 2 bases and J lost 0 bases. Germline V lookup: CDR1 SGDLS, CDR2 YYNGEE. CDR3 length: 15 residues. The CDR3 DNA follows: TGTGCCAGCAGCGTCGGACAGGGAAGCACAGATACGCAGTATTTT. Amino acids: CASSVGQGSTDTQYF.

The chain is built from TRBV4-1 and TRBJ2-7, with 9 nucleotides matching TRBD2. In germline, CDR1 is MGHRA, CDR2 YSYEKL. The J segment lost 0 bases and the V segment lost 4 bases, leaving 13 bases of the junction unmatched. The CDR3 length is 18 residues. CDR3 nucleotide sequence: TGCGCCAGCAGCCTCTTCCCCGCGGGGGGGCAAAGCTCCTACGAGCAGTACTTC. Encoded protein: CASSLFPAGGQSSYEQYF.

J is TRBJ2-5 and V is TRBV12-3 or TRBV12-4; 11 bases map to TRBD1. After removal of 4 bases from V and 3 bases from J, the junction contained 13 bases not matched to a gene. The length of the CDR3 is 18 residues. This CDR3 reads CASSSVPGQGVGEETQYF. The CDR3, as DNA: TGTGCCAGCAGTTCCGTCCCGGGACAGGGGGTCGGGGAAGAGACCCAGTACTTC.

V usage is TRBV4-1 and J usage is TRBJ2-3, with 16 positions matching TRBD2. CDR3 length: 16 residues. The V gene end was trimmed by 3 bases and the J gene end by 3 bases; junction bases not matched to a gene: 0. Per the germline V gene, CDR1 is MGHRA and CDR2 is YSYEKL. CDR3 DNA: TGCGCCAGCAGCCAGGGACTAGCGGGAGGGACAGATACGCAGTATTTT. Protein: CASSQGLAGGTDTQYF.

CDR3 nucleotides: TGCGCCAGCAGCTTGTCGCCGGGATCCACTGAAGCTTTCTTT. Its translation is CASSLSPGSTEAFF. The chain has TRBV5-1 and TRBJ1-1; D call uncertain. The CDR3 covers 14 residues. V dropped 1 base and J dropped 4 bases, with 11 bases sitting between them. Germline values: CDR1 SGHRS, CDR2 YFSETQ.

This chain joins TRBV2 and TRBJ1-5; TRBD1 matches at 9 bases. The CDR3 is 16 residues long. Per the germline V gene, CDR1 is SNHLY and CDR2 is FYNNEI. Germline trimming cut 6 bases from V and 9 bases from J; bases unmatched to any gene: 15. CDR3 nucleotides: TGTGCCAGCAGGGGCCACCCGGGACAGGGTTTGAGGCCCCAGCATTTT. It encodes CASRGHPGQGLRPQHF.

This chain links TRBV6-1 with TRBJ1-1, with a weak D call TRBD1 (5 bases). This CDR3 is 10 amino acids long. V was pared by 7 bases and J by 6 bases, with 6 bases between. Germline-derived CDR1 and CDR2 are MNHNS and SASEGT. CDR3 sequence: CASTGSEAFF. The CDR3 DNA reads as TGTGCCAGCACAGGGTCTGAAGCTTTCTTT.

This clonotype has only one observation. The chain joins TRBV4-1 to TRBJ2-7, with D hard to call. Per germline, CDR1 MGHRA and CDR2 YSYEKL. V lost 0 bases, J lost 2 bases, and 14 bases lay in between. CDR3 size: 16 residues. CDR3 protein: CASSQDRNPTPYEQYF. The CDR3 region has the DNA TGCGCCAGCAGCCAAGATAGGAATCCGACACCCTACGAGCAGTACTTC.

V is TRBV27 and J is TRBJ1-5, with TRBD1 identical over 10 bases. Looked up from germline, CDR1 is MNHEY and CDR2 is SMNVEV (reference sequence). The CDR3 loop spans 16 amino acids. V lost 1 base and J lost 4; bases outside the gene matches: 4. DNA of the CDR3: TGTGCCAGCAGTTTATATCCGGGACAGGGGAATCAGCCCCAGCATTTT. Encoded protein: CASSLYPGQGNQPQHF.

The rearrangement links TRBV5-1 to TRBJ2-7; 8 bases are a match to TRBD1. V was pared by 3 bases and J by 6 bases, with 8 bases of the junction left unmatched. The CDR3 sequence is 14 residues long. Looked up from germline, CDR1 is SGHRS and CDR2 is YFSETQ. The CDR3 sequence: CASSSSTGVGEQYF. CDR3 nucleotide sequence: TGCGCCAGCAGCTCCTCGACAGGGGTCGGCGAGCAGTACTTC.

The chain is built from TRBV3-1 and TRBJ1-5; 8 bases are shared with TRBD1. The germline V gene has CDR1 LGHDT and CDR2 YNNKEL (reference sequence). V shed 1 base and J 7 bases; nucleotides not matched to a gene: 6. This CDR3 has 15 residues. For the CDR3, the DNA is TGTGCCAGCAGCCAAGCGACAGGGGTAGGCCAGCCCCAGCATTTT. It yields the protein CASSQATGVGQPQHF.

The gene calls are TRBV30 and TRBJ2-2; D gene unclear. V was pared by 2 bases and J by 3 bases, with 10 bases between. Germline CDR1 is GTSNPN and CDR2 is SVGIG (reference sequence). This CDR3 contains 14 residues. The CDR3 coding sequence is TGTGCCTGGAGTCCCCCCGAGGACACCGGGGAGCTGTTTTTT. As protein: CAWSPPEDTGELFF.

The chain combines TRBV6-5 with TRBJ1-1, with 7 bases matching TRBD1. Germline CDR1 reads MNHEY; CDR2 reads SVGAGI. V lost 7 bases, J lost 4 bases, and 9 bases stayed unmatched. CDR3 length equals 14 residues. CDR3 loop: CASKTEGAGTEAFF. CDR3 nucleotides: TGTGCCAGCAAGACAGAGGGGGCAGGCACTGAAGCTTTCTTT.

The V and J genes are TRBV6-1 and TRBJ2-7; 9 bases align to TRBD1. The V gene's germline CDR1 is MNHNS and CDR2 SASEGT. The CDR3 consists of 13 residues. V shed 9 bases, J shed 2 bases, and the junction held 5 bases outside the gene matches. Here the CDR3 reads CASRNRGPYEQYF. In DNA form, the CDR3 reads TGTGCCAGTAGAAACAGGGGGCCCTACGAGCAGTACTTC.

V gene TRBV5-8 combines with J gene TRBJ1-1; D may be TRBD1 (5 bases). Germline V gene data show CDR1 as SGHTS and CDR2 as YDEGEE. This CDR3 has 13 amino acids. V was trimmed by 0 bases and J by 6 bases, leaving 9 bases between them. DNA for the CDR3: TGTGCCAGCAGCTTGGATGGGGGAGCTGAAGCTTTCTTT. Amino acid sequence: CASSLDGGAEAFF.